What follows are 19 T cell receptor beta chains derived from one specimen sequenced in a study of human T cells and chemical hapten exposure. TCRdb used MiXCR to reprocess the RACE reads, holding one entry per CDR3 protein. The sample has just over 90,000 distinct CDR3 sequences; about 8.6% are singletons. Time point given: healthy volunteer bleed at 2 weeks. Unfractionated whole blood was the source from which total RNA was extracted. The sequenced sample consisted of whole blood. All receptors derive from a female donor in good health. Some clones in this sample may be carry-over from other donors' samples.

The rearrangement links TRBV9 to TRBJ2-3; D is ambiguous. Trimming left V 0 bases short and J 4 bases short, with 12 bases between. From germline, CDR1 is SGDLS and CDR2 YYNGEE. The CDR3 length is 15 residues. The chain's CDR3 is CASSVDWSISDTQYF. CDR3 bases: TGTGCCAGCAGCGTAGATTGGAGCATCTCAGATACGCAGTATTTT.

This clonotype has just a few counts. V gene TRBV5-6 combines with J gene TRBJ2-5, with TRBD1 matching 7 bases. The V and J ends lost 6 bases and 4 bases, in that order; junction bases with no gene match: 6. Germline V gives CDR1 SGHDT, CDR2 YYEEEE. The CDR3 has 13 amino acids. CDR3 nucleotides: TGTGCCAGCATCCTATCAGGGGGAGAGACCCAGTACTTC. It yields the protein CASILSGGETQYF.

Only a few counts were recorded for this clonotype. V gene TRBV13 combines with J gene TRBJ2-5, with D possibly being TRBD2 (5 bases). CDR1 and CDR2 (germline): PRHDT, FYEKMQ (reference sequence). The CDR3 extends over 14 amino acids. The V and J ends lost 5 bases and 2 bases respectively, with 12 bases between them. CDR3 in amino acids: CASSTRTRQETQYF. DNA for the CDR3: TGTGCCAGCAGCACGCGGACTCGTCAAGAGACCCAGTACTTC.

The chain carries TRBV11-2 and TRBJ2-7, with TRBD1 matching 7 bases. From germline, CDR1 is SGHAT and CDR2 FQNNGV. The CDR3 runs to 14 residues. V shed 5 bases, J shed 2 bases, and the junction held 6 bases outside the gene matches. The CDR3 spells CASSRPGTAYEQYF. The CDR3 DNA reads as TGTGCCAGCAGCCGCCCCGGGACAGCCTACGAGCAGTACTTC.

Turning to this clonotype: This clone may be a read error of a much larger clone one base away. V and J are TRBV3-1 and TRBJ1-5; D may be TRBD1 (6 bases). The CDR3 consists of 14 residues. Trimming stripped 1 base from V and 4 bases from J, with 8 bases between. CDR1 LGHDT and CDR2 YNNKEL come from the germline V gene (reference sequence). The CDR3 loop is CASSQGDTNQPQHF. CDR3 bases: TGTGCCAGCAGCCAAGGGGACACTAATCAGCCCCAGCATTTT.

This clonotype was seen a few times. The CDR3 coding sequence is TGTGCCAGCAGTTTCGTTGGAAACACCATATATTTT. Protein sequence: CASSFVGNTIYF. The J gene is TRBJ1-3, the V gene TRBV12-3 or TRBV12-4, with unresolved D. This CDR3 contains 12 residues. V was shortened by 3 bases and J by 3 bases, with 3 bases between the two germline ends.

This clonotype was observed a handful of times. V usage is TRBV5-1 and J usage is TRBJ2-5; D gene uncertain. This CDR3 spans 14 amino acids. Deletions cut 1 base from V and 0 bases from J, with 7 bases between. CDR1 is SGHRS and CDR2 is YFSETQ in the germline V gene. The CDR3 region has the DNA TGCGCCAGCAGCTTGTGTCAGTACCAAGAGACCCAGTACTTC. Protein: CASSLCQYQETQYF.

The chain recombines TRBV29-1 with TRBJ2-3, with a weak D call TRBD2 (6 bases). Trimming stripped 8 bases from V and 6 bases from J, with 12 bases between. This CDR3 spans 11 amino acids. Germline V gene sequence: CDR1 SQVTM, CDR2 ANQGSEA. Written as DNA, the CDR3 is TGCAGCCCCCGGGCGGGGGATACGCAGTATTTT. As protein: CSPRAGDTQYF.

This clonotype was seen repeatedly, ten times or more. The V and J genes are TRBV7-9 and TRBJ1-4; D unresolved. The CDR3 has 13 amino acids. Germline CDR1 and CDR2: SEHNR and FQNEAQ (reference sequence). V lost 2 bases and J 8 bases, leaving 9 bases between the germline ends. The CDR3 DNA reads as TGTGCCAGCAGCTTACCCCAGGAAGAAAAACTGTTTTTT. Amino acid sequence: CASSLPQEEKLFF.

The V and J genes are TRBV5-1 and TRBJ2-2; D unclear. Germline lookup yields CDR1 SGHRS and CDR2 YFSETQ. The V and J ends lost 4 bases and 4 bases respectively, with 17 bases between them. The CDR3 loop spans 16 amino acids. CDR3 protein: CASSEPRPGSTGELFF. In DNA form, the CDR3 reads TGCGCCAGCAGCGAACCCAGGCCAGGTTCCACCGGGGAGCTGTTTTTT.

In its sample, this clonotype was seen many times. The chain couples TRBV7-2 to TRBJ2-3; 7 bases fit TRBD2. The CDR3 sequence is 15 residues long. Losses at the gene ends were 5 bases for V and 0 bases for J; bases not matched to a gene: 5. CDR1 SGHTA and CDR2 FQGNSA come from the germline V gene. This CDR3 is CASSLSGSSTDTQYF. The CDR3 DNA is TGTGCCAGCAGCCTTAGCGGGTCTAGCACAGATACGCAGTATTTT. Full variable domain (missing parts from reference TRBV7-2 and TRBJ2-3): GAGVSQSPSNKVTEKGKDVELRCDPISGHTALYWYRQSLGQGLEFLIYFQGNSAPDKSGLPSDRFSAERTGGSVSTLTIQRTQQEDSAVYLCASSLSGSSTDTQYFGPGTRLTVL.

At least ten counts were recorded for this clonotype. CDR3: CASSAPGLAGDSYEQYF. CDR3 bases: TGTGCCAGCAGTGCACCGGGACTAGCGGGAGACTCCTACGAGCAGTACTTC. The chain uses TRBV2 and TRBJ2-7; 14 bases map to TRBD2. The CDR3 covers 17 residues. Germline values: CDR1 SNHLY, CDR2 FYNNEI. V lost 4 bases and J lost 0; bases outside the gene matches: 5. Full variable domain (rest looked up from reference TRBV2 and TRBJ2-7): EPEVTQTPSHQVTQMGQEVILRCVPISNHLYFYWYRQILGQKVEFLVSFYNNEISEKSEIFDDQFSVERPDGSNFTLKIRSTKLEDSAMYFCASSAPGLAGDSYEQYFGPGTRLTVT.

This clonotype was picked up one time. A much larger clone differs from this one at a single base, so this may be a read error. The chain links TRBV28 to TRBJ1-2, with D possibly matching TRBD1 (5 bases). CDR3 size: 16 residues. Germline V lookup: CDR1 MDHEN, CDR2 SYDVKM. CDR3 sequence (DNA): TGTACCAGCAATAAGGGACGGCGTCCCTTCCACTATGGCTACACCTTC. It specifies CTSNKGRRPFHYGYTF.

V is TRBV19 and J is TRBJ2-1, with D unresolved. The V gene's germline CDR1 is LNHDA and CDR2 SQIVND (reference sequence). V was clipped by 3 bases and J by 9 bases, with 12 bases between them. The length of the CDR3 is 13 residues. CDR3 loop: CASSIGGSAEQFF. Written as DNA, the CDR3 is TGTGCCAGTAGTATCGGTGGGTCCGCTGAGCAGTTCTTC.

This clonotype was detected ten times or more. V usage is TRBV7-2 and J usage is TRBJ1-5; D not certain. V shed 9 bases and J shed 2 bases, with 14 bases lying between them. The CDR3 consists of 14 residues. Per the germline V gene, CDR1 is SGHTA and CDR2 is FQGNSA. CDR3 protein: CASSEGFGNQPQHF. The DNA for the CDR3 is TGTGCCAGTTCAGAGGGATTCGGCAATCAGCCCCAGCATTTT.

The V call is TRBV28, the J call TRBJ2-1; D unclear. CDR1 and CDR2 from the germline V gene are MDHEN and SYDVKM. This CDR3 spans 12 amino acids. The germline V and J ends were trimmed by 7 bases and 4 bases, with 8 bases remaining between them. The chain's CDR3 is CASINPYNEQFF. The CDR3 DNA reads TGTGCCAGCATCAACCCGTACAATGAGCAGTTCTTC.

The chain uses TRBV20-1 and TRBJ2-6; D is unresolved. The V gene's germline CDR1 is DFQATT and CDR2 SNEGSKA (reference sequence). CDR3 length: 16 residues. The V and J ends lost 5 bases and 2 bases respectively, with 16 bases between them. The CDR3 DNA sequence: TGCAGTGCTCCCCCGGTATGGGCAACTGGGGCCAACGTCCTGACTTTC. Protein: CSAPPVWATGANVLTF.

The chain is built from TRBV12-3 or TRBV12-4 and TRBJ1-1; TRBD1 might be the D (5 bases). CDR3 length: 13 amino acids. V dropped 5 bases and J dropped 1 base, with 8 bases sitting between them. The CDR3 protein is CASSPTGNTEAFF. The CDR3 DNA follows: TGTGCCAGCAGTCCAACAGGGAACACTGAAGCTTTCTTT.

The chain links TRBV6-4 to TRBJ2-6; D uncertain. The CDR3 is 14 amino acids. Germline V gives CDR1 MRHNA, CDR2 SNTAGT. V gave up 2 bases and J gave up 2 bases, with 4 bases separating them. The CDR3 region has the DNA TGTGCCAGCAGTGACAGGGCTGGGGCCAACGTCCTGACTTTC. This translates into CASSDRAGANVLTF.